These 17 T cell receptor beta chains were all obtained from the same sample, sequenced in a study of somatic mutations in cytotoxic T cells in rheumatoid arthritis. TCRdb's copy holds only in-frame clones and misses some; the assay was immunoSEQ multiplex PCR. The sample consists of more than 15,000 clones, around 85% of them appearing once. What was sequenced was CD8+ T cells sorted from blood. The receptors shown here come from a woman in her thirties or forties with rheumatoid arthritis.

V is TRBV9 and J is TRBJ2-5; 11 bases map to TRBD2. The germline V gene encodes CDR1 SGDLS and CDR2 YYNGEE. There are 16 residues in the CDR3. The V segment lost 4 bases and the J segment 1 base; nucleotides outside the gene matches: 6. The CDR3 loop reads CASSPPTSGVQETQYF. The CDR3 DNA reads as TGTGCCAGCAGCCCACCGACTAGCGGGGTCCAAGAGACCCAGTACTTC. The whole variable domain, filled in from reference TRBV9 and TRBJ2-5, reads DSGVTQTPKHLITATGQRVTLRCSPRSGDLSVYWYQQSLDQGLQFLIQYYNGEERAKGNILERFSAQQFPDLHSELNLSSLELGDSALYFCASSPPTSGVQETQYFGPGTRLLVL.

With respect to this clone: A read error may produce the germline difference seen at one junction end. The chain carries TRBV2 and TRBJ2-1; 7 bases fit TRBD1. Germline assignment: CDR1 SNHLY and CDR2 FYNNEI. The CDR3 loop spans 15 amino acids. The CDR3 DNA reads TGTGCCAGCAAGGGGGCATCTCTTTCCTATAATGAGCAGTTCTTC. Translating gives CASKGASLSYNEQFF.

The chain combines TRBV5-1 with TRBJ2-5; 11 bases map to TRBD2. Judging by the DNA end, TRBJ2-7 fits better; the J call may be wrong. CDR1 is SGHRS, CDR2 YFSETQ, per germline. This CDR3 spans 16 amino acids. The CDR3 reads CASSPEVAGGPYEQYF. The CDR3 nucleotides are TGCGCCAGCAGCCCGGAGGTAGCGGGGGGGCCCTACGAGCAGTACTTC.

This clone has just a few counts. The chain links TRBV4-1 to TRBJ1-1, with 8 bases that match TRBD1. CDR3 length: 13 amino acids. Per germline, CDR1 MGHRA and CDR2 YSYEKL. The V gene end was trimmed by 5 bases and the J gene end by 5 bases; junction bases not matched to a gene: 4. As DNA, the CDR3 is TGCGCCAGCAGCGACAGGGGCGGAACTGAAGCTTTCTTT. Translating gives CASSDRGGTEAFF.

The chain joins TRBV4-1 to TRBJ2-5; TRBD1 matches 8 bases. The CDR3 covers 16 residues. Trimming cost V 4 bases and J 3 bases; bases outside gene matches: 10. The germline gives CDR1 MGHRA, CDR2 YSYEKL. The CDR3 DNA reads as TGCGCCAGCAGCCCCTGGACAGGGACACTCGAAGAGACCCAGTACTTC. As protein: CASSPWTGTLEETQYF.

The gene calls are TRBV7-9 and TRBJ1-2, with 11 positions matching TRBD1. The CDR3 sequence is 18 residues long. From germline, CDR1 is SEHNR and CDR2 FQNEAQ (reference sequence). With 5 bases clipped from V and 2 bases from J, the junction kept 13 bases outside the gene matches. CDR3 coding DNA: TGTGCCAGCAGCACCTATCAGGGGACAGGGGGTACGAACTATGGCTACACCTTC. Its protein product is CASSTYQGTGGTNYGYTF.

The chain combines TRBV6-5 with TRBJ2-5; the D gene is possibly TRBD2 (5 bases). The CDR3 sequence is 13 residues long. Trimming took 5 bases from V and 5 from J, leaving 12 bases between them. Germline V CDR1 and CDR2: MNHEY, SVGAGI. CDR3 amino acids: CASSRWRWETQYF. The CDR3, as DNA: TGTGCCAGCAGTCGTTGGAGGTGGGAGACCCAGTACTTC.

Here the CDR3 reads CASSFGGGEQYF. The CDR3 nucleotides read TGTGCCAGCAGCTTCGGGGGGGGCGAGCAGTACTTC. The rearrangement joins TRBV5-4 to TRBJ2-7, with 8 nucleotides matching TRBD2. With V trimmed by 2 bases and J by 6 bases, 1 base remained unmatched. Germline CDR1 is SGHNT and CDR2 is YYREEE (reference sequence). CDR3 length: 12 amino acids.

This clone qualifies as medium-sized (0.01 to 0.1%). The chain couples TRBV27 to TRBJ2-5, with D possibly being TRBD2 (5 bases). The CDR3 contains 13 residues. CDR1 MNHEY and CDR2 SMNVEV come from the germline V gene (reference sequence). Trimming stripped 8 bases from V and 0 bases from J, with 10 bases between. DNA for the CDR3: TGTGCCAGCGTGATGCGGGACCAAGAGACCCAGTACTTC. It yields the protein CASVMRDQETQYF.

The J gene is TRBJ1-2, the V gene TRBV7-2; D is undetermined. Trimming removed 5 bases from V and 4 bases from J, with 11 bases in between. The germline V gene has CDR1 SGHTA and CDR2 FQGNSA. CDR3 size: 13 residues. The CDR3 DNA is TGTGCCAGCAGCCACAGCCGTTCCTATGGCTACACCTTC. This encodes CASSHSRSYGYTF.

J is TRBJ2-3 and V is TRBV9; D is possibly TRBD1 (6 bases). Trimming removed 0 bases from V and 1 base from J, with 9 bases in between. The CDR3 has 15 amino acids. Germline V gene lookup returns CDR1 SGDLS and CDR2 YYNGEE. In DNA form, the CDR3 reads TGTGCCAGCAGCGTAGTGGGGGCTGGCACAGATACGCAGTATTTT. Its translation is CASSVVGAGTDTQYF.

This clone was detected once. This chain links TRBV4-1 with TRBJ2-7; TRBD2 matches 9 bases. This CDR3 has 15 amino acids. The V gene end was trimmed by 3 bases and the J gene end by 2 bases; junction bases not matched to a gene: 5. CDR1 is MGHRA and CDR2 is YSYEKL in the germline V gene. The CDR3 protein is CASSQISGSTYEQYF. CDR3 bases: TGCGCCAGCAGCCAGATTAGCGGGAGTACCTACGAGCAGTACTTC.

The chain employs TRBV27 and TRBJ1-2; D ambiguous. The germline CDR1 and CDR2 sequences are MNHEY and SMNVEV (reference sequence). This CDR3 has 16 residues. Trimming took 1 base from V and 5 from J, leaving 17 bases between them. CDR3 in amino acids: CASSLFAGDLPYGYTF. The CDR3 DNA reads TGTGCCAGCAGTTTATTTGCAGGTGATCTACCTTATGGCTACACCTTC.

The chain recombines TRBV4-2 with TRBJ2-1, with a tentative D call TRBD2 (6 bases). CDR1 is LGHNA and CDR2 is YNFKEQ in the germline V gene. V was shortened by 4 bases and J by 4 bases, with 14 bases between the two germline ends. There are 15 residues in the CDR3. The CDR3 DNA reads TGTGCCAGCAGCCGTTCTACGGGAGAATACAATGAGCAGTTCTTC. It is translated as CASSRSTGEYNEQFF.

The chain recombines TRBV7-9 with TRBJ2-7, with 10 bases lining up with TRBD1. This CDR3 spans 17 amino acids. The V and J ends lost 5 bases and 5 bases, in that order; junction bases with no gene match: 15. CDR1 and CDR2 from the germline V gene are SEHNR and FQNEAQ (reference sequence). The CDR3 sequence is CASSHPGQGISGNEQYF. CDR3 sequence (DNA): TGTGCCAGCAGCCACCCGGGACAGGGGATATCTGGGAACGAGCAGTACTTC.

This clone showed up just once. The genes are TRBV13 and TRBJ1-1, with a possible D match to TRBD1 (5 bases). There are 14 residues in the CDR3. V was clipped by 4 bases and J by 1 base, with 10 bases between them. The germline V gene has CDR1 PRHDT and CDR2 FYEKMQ (reference sequence). The CDR3 bases are TGTGCCAGCAGCTCAAGGGACTGGAACACTGAAGCTTTCTTT. Translation: CASSSRDWNTEAFF.

The chain links TRBV7-2 to TRBJ2-3; D is perhaps TRBD1 (6 bases). Trimming shortened V by 5 bases and J by 0 bases, and 18 bases separated the two germline ends. Germline CDR1 reads SGHTA; CDR2 reads FQGNSA. The CDR3 runs 17 residues. The CDR3 nucleotides are TGTGCCAGCAGCATTACGCAGGGGCCTTCCAGCACAGATACGCAGTATTTT. This gives the protein CASSITQGPSSTDTQYF.